The 25 T cell receptor beta chains in this list originate from one sample, sequenced in a study of blood T cell repertoires in COVID-19. TCRdb's copy holds only in-frame clones and misses some; the assay was immunoSEQ multiplex PCR. The sample has about 230,000 clones, approximately 80% seen once. Sequencing used peripheral blood. These receptors came from a woman between 45 and 60 years old with acute or convalescent COVID-19.

The table lists this clone with a few counts. The chain uses TRBV19 and TRBJ1-1; no clear D. The V and J ends lost 6 bases and 0 bases respectively, with 17 bases between them. The CDR3 runs 16 residues. Germline CDR1 reads LNHDA; CDR2 reads SQIVND (reference sequence). CDR3 coding DNA: TGTGCCAGTAGCTTCTGGCCCGAGGGTATGAACACTGAAGCTTTCTTT. Its protein is CASSFWPEGMNTEAFF.

This chain joins TRBV4-1 and TRBJ2-7, with D unresolved. Trimming removed 10 bases from V and 4 bases from J, with 20 bases in between. The CDR3 length is 14 residues. CDR1 and CDR2 (germline): MGHRA, YSYEKL. The CDR3 loop is CATKADAQNYEQYF. Written as DNA, the CDR3 is TGCGCCACCAAAGCCGACGCACAGAATTACGAGCAGTACTTC.

The chain couples TRBV5-1 to TRBJ1-1; weak D call: TRBD1 (6 bases). Trimming stripped 0 bases from V and 8 bases from J, with 11 bases between. Germline V CDR1 and CDR2: SGHRS, YFSETQ. CDR3 size: 13 residues. The CDR3 protein is CASSLASRGEAFF. The CDR3, as DNA: TGCGCCAGCAGCTTGGCTAGCAGGGGAGAAGCTTTCTTT.

V gene TRBV7-9 combines with J gene TRBJ1-4, with D possibly TRBD1 on 6 matching bases. CDR1 and CDR2 (germline): SEHNR, FQNEAQ (reference sequence). The CDR3 sequence is 14 residues long. V lost 2 bases to trimming and J lost 7 bases, with 11 bases between them. The CDR3 DNA sequence: TGTGCCAGCAGCTTACAAGGGGGTGGTGAAAAACTGTTTTTT. Translated: CASSLQGGGEKLFF. Complete variable domain (other parts from reference TRBV7-9 and TRBJ1-4): DTGVSQNPRHKITKRGQNVTFRCDPISEHNRLYWYRQTLGQGPEFLTYFQNEAQLEKSRLLSDRFSAERPKGSFSTLEIQRTEQGDSAMYLCASSLQGGGEKLFFGSGTQLSVL.

V is TRBV28 and J is TRBJ2-1; D may be TRBD1 (7 bases). Trimming removed 6 bases from V and 7 bases from J, with 16 bases in between. CDR1 is MDHEN, CDR2 SYDVKM, per germline. The CDR3 has 14 residues. CDR3 bases: TGTGCCAGCAGGAAAGGACAGGCGGGGAATGAGCAGTTCTTC. As protein: CASRKGQAGNEQFF.

The rearrangement uses TRBV6-5 and TRBJ1-4; the D is unclear. CDR3 size: 13 residues. Per germline, CDR1 MNHEY and CDR2 SVGAGI. Deletions cut 8 bases from V and 0 bases from J, with 7 bases between. The CDR3 nucleotides are TGTGCCAGCGTCCCTGCAACTAATGAAAAACTGTTTTTT. Translated: CASVPATNEKLFF.

V gene TRBV6-1 combines with J gene TRBJ1-6; maybe TRBD1 (5 bases). The length of the CDR3 is 19 residues. The V end was cut by 4 bases, the J end by 0 bases, with 19 bases between. Germline lookup yields CDR1 MNHNS and CDR2 SASEGT. The CDR3 here is CASSGKATALSSYNSPLHF. The CDR3 bases are TGTGCCAGCAGTGGCAAGGCGACAGCCCTCAGCTCCTATAATTCACCCCTCCACTTT.

The rearrangement uses TRBV18 and TRBJ2-1, with a tentative D call TRBD1 (5 bases). Germline CDR1 reads KGHSH; CDR2 reads LQKENI. This CDR3 spans 17 amino acids. Trimming cost V 3 bases and J 2 bases, with 17 bases left between them. The CDR3 spells CASSPLQGTITYNEQFF. DNA for the CDR3: TGTGCCAGCTCACCTCTTCAGGGAACTATAACCTACAATGAGCAGTTCTTC.

The V gene is TRBV3-1 (or the pseudogene TRBV3-2), the J gene TRBJ1-5, with unresolved D. Germline V gene data show CDR1 as LGHDT and CDR2 as YNNKEL (reference sequence). The CDR3 runs to 15 residues. V shed 1 base and J shed 2 bases, with 9 bases lying between them. The CDR3 here is CASSQAGIGNQPQHF. In nucleotides, the CDR3 is TGTGCCAGCAGCCAAGCCGGGATCGGCAATCAGCCCCAGCATTTT.

The chain links TRBV6-2 or TRBV6-3 to TRBJ1-1; 9 nucleotides align to TRBD1. V lost 0 bases to trimming and J lost 7 bases; unmatched junction nucleotides: 15. Looked up from germline, CDR1 is MNHEY and CDR2 is SVGEGT. The CDR3 runs to 18 residues. Written as DNA, the CDR3 is TGTGCCAGCAGTTACTCGAGGCAAGGAACCACAGGGGGCTATGAAGCTTTCTTT. Translating gives CASSYSRQGTTGGYEAFF.

The table lists this clone with a count of one. The chain links TRBV6-5 to TRBJ2-1; 7 bases agree with TRBD1. J gave up 10 bases and V 5 bases, and 8 bases lay outside the gene matches. CDR3 length: 13 residues. In germline, CDR1 is MNHEY, CDR2 SVGAGI. The CDR3: CASSRNRDSEQFF. The DNA of the CDR3 is TGTGCCAGCAGTCGCAACCGGGACAGCGAGCAGTTCTTC.

The J gene is TRBJ2-5, the V gene TRBV10-1, with 7 bases matching TRBD1. CDR3 size: 14 residues. From germline, CDR1 is WNHNN and CDR2 SYGVQD (reference sequence). Trimming removed 6 bases from V and 1 base from J; junction bases left unmatched: 5. DNA of the CDR3: TGCGCCAGCAGGGCGAGGGGGCGCCAAGAGACCCAGTACTTC. Protein product: CASRARGRQETQYF.

The chain joins TRBV5-1 to TRBJ1-3, with 8 nucleotides matching TRBD1. Per germline, CDR1 SGHRS and CDR2 YFSETQ. V was clipped by 4 bases and J by 4 bases; unmatched bases: 7. This CDR3 region has 15 residues. The CDR3 spells CASSPRTGFGNTIYF. The CDR3 DNA follows: TGCGCCAGCAGCCCGAGGACAGGGTTCGGAAACACCATATATTTT. The whole variable domain, remainder taken from reference TRBV5-1 and TRBJ1-3, is KAGVTQTPRYLIKTRGQQVTLSCSPISGHRSVSWYQQTPGQGLQFLFEYFSETQRNKGNFPGRFSGRQFSNSRSEMNVSTLELGDSALYLCASSPRTGFGNTIYFGEGSWLTVV.

This clone was observed a few times. The rearrangement joins TRBV7-3 to TRBJ2-7; TRBD1 matches at 7 bases. This CDR3 has 14 amino acids. The germline V gene has CDR1 SGHTA and CDR2 FQGTGA. V shed 4 bases, J shed 2 bases, and the junction held 5 bases outside the gene matches. CDR3: CASSSTQGAYEQYF. The CDR3, as DNA: TGTGCCAGCAGCTCCACCCAGGGGGCCTACGAGCAGTACTTC. Combining the CDR3 with reference TRBV7-3 and TRBJ2-7 gives the whole variable domain GAGVSQTPSNKVTEKGKYVELRCDPISGHTALYWYRQSLGQGPEFLIYFQGTGAADDSGLPNDRFFAVRPEGSVSTLKIQRTERGDSAVYLCASSSTQGAYEQYFGPGTRLTVT.

The CDR3 protein is CASSQVDRGKETQYF. The CDR3 DNA reads TGCGCCAGCAGTCAAGTTGACAGGGGGAAAGAGACCCAGTACTTC. The chain employs TRBV23-1 and TRBJ2-5; 9 nucleotides align to TRBD1. TRBV23-1 is labeled an ORF, and its function is uncertain. The CDR3 loop spans 15 amino acids. Losses at the gene ends were 2 bases for V and 3 bases for J; bases not matched to a gene: 4.

V gene TRBV6-4 combines with J gene TRBJ1-6; a weak D match, TRBD1 (6 bases). This CDR3 is built from 15 residues. Trimming removed 3 bases from V and 10 bases from J, with 16 bases in between. Germline lookup yields CDR1 MRHNA and CDR2 SNTAGT. The CDR3 region has the DNA TGTGCCAGCAGTGAAGCTACAGGGTGGCAGTCACCCCTCCACTTT. Translating it yields CASSEATGWQSPLHF.

V is TRBV24-1 and J is TRBJ2-3; 12 bases map to TRBD2. Germline assignment: CDR1 KGHDR and CDR2 SFDVKD. V lost 2 bases to trimming and J lost 5 bases; unmatched junction nucleotides: 7. This CDR3 contains 17 residues. The CDR3, as DNA: TGTGCCACCAGTGATTCGAGGACTAGCGGGACGGGAGATACGCAGTATTTT. It is translated as CATSDSRTSGTGDTQYF.

The chain recombines TRBV6-5 with TRBJ2-3, with D possibly being TRBD2 (6 bases). This CDR3 has 13 amino acids. Germline V gene sequence: CDR1 MNHEY, CDR2 SVGAGI. The V and J ends lost 7 bases and 3 bases respectively, with 11 bases between them. The CDR3 bases are TGTGCCAGCACCAGGGACTCTACAGATACGCAGTATTTT. Encoded protein: CASTRDSTDTQYF.

The chain links TRBV19 to TRBJ1-1; possible D gene TRBD1, 5 bases. Germline V gene sequence: CDR1 LNHDA, CDR2 SQIVND (reference sequence). The CDR3 is made up of 15 amino acids. Deletions cut 7 bases from V and 0 bases from J, with 15 bases between. CDR3 DNA sequence: TGTGCCAGTAATGAAAGGGGCCCCATGAACACTGAAGCTTTCTTT. Residues: CASNERGPMNTEAFF.

The rearrangement joins TRBV30 to TRBJ2-1; perhaps TRBD2 as D (5 bases). V lost 2 bases and J 2 bases, leaving 13 bases between the germline ends. Germline loops: CDR1 GTSNPN, CDR2 SVGIG (reference sequence). The CDR3 contains 15 residues. CDR3 amino acids: CAWSSGLTTYNEQFF. In nucleotides, the CDR3 is TGTGCCTGGAGTAGCGGACTTACTACCTACAATGAGCAGTTCTTC.

The chain is built from TRBV10-3 and TRBJ1-3, with D uncertain. The CDR3 has 15 amino acids. Trimming removed 4 bases at V and 2 bases at J, with 12 bases between. The germline CDR1 and CDR2 sequences are ENHRY and SYGVKD. CDR3 sequence reads: CAISGGSSTGNTIYF. CDR3 nucleotides: TGTGCCATCAGTGGAGGTTCGAGCACTGGAAACACCATATATTTT.

This clone has a single count. The J gene is TRBJ2-3, the V gene TRBV7-3; tentative D call: TRBD1 (6 bases). The CDR3 covers 18 residues. The germline CDR1 and CDR2 sequences are SGHTA and FQGTGA. Deletions cut 5 bases from V and 4 bases from J, with 25 bases between. CDR3 DNA sequence: TGTGCCAGCAGCCCCAAAGGGGGTTCACCGACCCAGGCAGATACGCAGTATTTT. Translation gives CASSPKGGSPTQADTQYF. The full variable domain, with the rest looked up from reference TRBV7-3 and TRBJ2-3, is GAGVSQTPSNKVTEKGKYVELRCDPISGHTALYWYRQSLGQGPEFLIYFQGTGAADDSGLPNDRFFAVRPEGSVSTLKIQRTERGDSAVYLCASSPKGGSPTQADTQYFGPGTRLTVL.

The rearrangement links TRBV5-4 to TRBJ1-1; 7 nucleotides align to TRBD1. The CDR3 sequence is 13 residues long. Trimming took 3 bases from V and 11 from J; bases not matched to a gene: 10. Per the germline V gene, CDR1 is SGHNT and CDR2 is YYREEE (reference sequence). CDR3 sequence: CASSSGTAPEAFF. The CDR3 DNA follows: TGTGCCAGCAGCTCGGGGACAGCCCCCGAGGCTTTCTTT.

A single count supports this clone. V usage is TRBV25-1 and J usage is TRBJ2-1, with 7 bases matching TRBD2. The germline CDR1 and CDR2 sequences are MGHDK and SYGVNS. CDR3 length: 14 residues. The trim removed 7 bases at V and 4 bases at J, leaving 7 bases unmatched. The CDR3 DNA sequence: TGTGCCAGCATGAGCGGGGAAGTTTACAATGAGCAGTTCTTC. This codes for CASMSGEVYNEQFF.

The chain combines TRBV11-1 with TRBJ2-3; 11 bases match TRBD2. This CDR3 is built from 16 residues. After removal of 3 bases from V and 0 bases from J, the junction contained 2 bases not matched to a gene. Per the germline V gene, CDR1 is SGHAT and CDR2 is FQDESV (reference sequence). The CDR3 coding sequence is TGTGCCAGCAGCTTCGTAGCGGGGGGGAGCACAGATACGCAGTATTTT. It yields the protein CASSFVAGGSTDTQYF.